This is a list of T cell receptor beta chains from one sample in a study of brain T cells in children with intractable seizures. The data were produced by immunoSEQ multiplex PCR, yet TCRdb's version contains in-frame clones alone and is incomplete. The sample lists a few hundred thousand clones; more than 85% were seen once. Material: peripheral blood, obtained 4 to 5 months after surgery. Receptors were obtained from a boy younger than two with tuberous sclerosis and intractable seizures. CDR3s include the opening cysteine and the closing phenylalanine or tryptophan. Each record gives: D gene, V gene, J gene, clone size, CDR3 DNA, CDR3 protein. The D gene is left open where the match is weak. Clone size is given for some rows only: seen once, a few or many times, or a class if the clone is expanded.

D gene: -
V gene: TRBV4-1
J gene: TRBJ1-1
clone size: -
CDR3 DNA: TGCGCCAGCAGCCAGTTGGGACGGATGAACACTGAAGCTTTCTTT
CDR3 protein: CASSQLGRMNTEAFF

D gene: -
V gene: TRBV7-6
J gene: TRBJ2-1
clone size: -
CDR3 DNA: TGTGCCAGCAGCTCACCCTCCGGGGTTAGTAAGTTCTTC
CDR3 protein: CASSSPSGVSKFF

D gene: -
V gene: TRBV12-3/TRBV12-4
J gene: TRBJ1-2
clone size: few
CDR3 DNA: TGTGCCAGCAGGCAGGGAAGGTCCTATGGCTACACCTTC
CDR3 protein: CASRQGRSYGYTF

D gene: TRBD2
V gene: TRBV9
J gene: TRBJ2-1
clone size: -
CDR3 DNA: TGTGCCAGCAGCCCTCCGGGACTAGCGGGGTACAATGAGCAGTTCTTC
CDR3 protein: CASSPPGLAGYNEQFF

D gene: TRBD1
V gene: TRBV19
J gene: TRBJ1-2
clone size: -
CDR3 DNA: TGTGCCAGTAGTCCCTGGACAGGCTATGGCTACACCTTC
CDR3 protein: CASSPWTGYGYTF

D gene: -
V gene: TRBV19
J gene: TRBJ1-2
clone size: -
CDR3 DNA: TGTGCCAGTAGTATATTAGACGGGGATGGCTACACCTTC
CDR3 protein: CASSILDGDGYTF

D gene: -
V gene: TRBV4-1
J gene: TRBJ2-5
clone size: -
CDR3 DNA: TGCGCCAGCAGCCAAGTTGAGGGGCCTTGGGAGACCCAGTACTTC
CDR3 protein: CASSQVEGPWETQYF

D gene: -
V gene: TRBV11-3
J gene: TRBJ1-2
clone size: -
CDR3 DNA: TGTGCCAGCAGCTTAAACCCGGGAGCCCCAGGTGGCTACACCTTC
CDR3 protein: CASSLNPGAPGGYTF

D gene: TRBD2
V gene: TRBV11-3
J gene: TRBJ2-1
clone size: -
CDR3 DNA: TGTGCCAGCAGCTTCCGGGAGGGCCTGGACAATGAGCAGTTCTTC
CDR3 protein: CASSFREGLDNEQFF

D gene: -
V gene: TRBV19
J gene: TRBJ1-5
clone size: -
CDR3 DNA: TGTGCCAGTAGTATGCGGGGAAATCAGCCCCAGCATTTT
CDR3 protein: CASSMRGNQPQHF

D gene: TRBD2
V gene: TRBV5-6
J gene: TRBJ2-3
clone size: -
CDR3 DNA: TGTGCCAGCAGCTTGACTAGCGGCCCTAGCACAGATACGCAGTATTTT
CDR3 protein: CASSLTSGPSTDTQYF

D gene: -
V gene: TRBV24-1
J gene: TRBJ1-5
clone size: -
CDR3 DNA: TGTGCCACCAGTGAACAACAGGGTAGCAATCAGCCCCAGCATTTT
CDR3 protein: CATSEQQGSNQPQHF

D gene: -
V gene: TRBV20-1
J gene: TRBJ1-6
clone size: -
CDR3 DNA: TGCAGTGCTAGTGAGCCGGGACCGAGATCACCCCTCCACTTT
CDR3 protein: CSASEPGPRSPLHF

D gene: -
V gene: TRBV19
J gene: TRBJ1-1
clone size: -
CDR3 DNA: TGTGCCAGTGTCAGTTTAGGGTTCACTGAAGCTTTCTTT
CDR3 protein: CASVSLGFTEAFF

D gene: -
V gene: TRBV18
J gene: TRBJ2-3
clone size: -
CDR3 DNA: TGTGCCAGCTCCCTCGGACAAGACGATACGCAGTATTTT
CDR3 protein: CASSLGQDDTQYF

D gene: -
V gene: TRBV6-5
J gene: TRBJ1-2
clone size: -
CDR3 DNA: TGTGCCAGCAGTTCGAACAGGGCAGGCTATGGCTACACCTTC
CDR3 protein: CASSSNRAGYGYTF

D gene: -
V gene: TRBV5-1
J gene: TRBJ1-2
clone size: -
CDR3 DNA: TGCGCCAGCAGCTTCAGGGAGGGGAGGGACTATGGCTACACCTTC
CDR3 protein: CASSFREGRDYGYTF

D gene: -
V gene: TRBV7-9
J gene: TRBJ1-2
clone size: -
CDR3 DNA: TGTGCCAGCAGCTTAGGGGGTGCGGGCTACACCTTC
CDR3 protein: CASSLGGAGYTF

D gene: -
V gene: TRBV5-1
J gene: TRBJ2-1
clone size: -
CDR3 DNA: TGCGCCAGCGGGCTGGCCTTCGATGAGCAGTTCTTC
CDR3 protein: CASGLAFDEQFF

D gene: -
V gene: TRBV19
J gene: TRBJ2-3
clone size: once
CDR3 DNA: TGTGCCAGTAGTGTCACAGATACGCAGTATTTT
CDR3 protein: CASSVTDTQYF

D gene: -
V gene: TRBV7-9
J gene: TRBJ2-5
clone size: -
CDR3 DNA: TGTGCCAGCAGCTTAGCTAATACAGGCCAAGAGACCCAGTACTTC
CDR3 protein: CASSLANTGQETQYF

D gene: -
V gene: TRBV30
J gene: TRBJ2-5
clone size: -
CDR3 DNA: TGTGCCTGGAAAGGGTGGGAGACCCAGTACTTC
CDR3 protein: CAWKGWETQYF

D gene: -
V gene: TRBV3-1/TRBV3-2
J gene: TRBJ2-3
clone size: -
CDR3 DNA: TGTGCCAGCAGCCAACCCTATGCGGGGTCCTCCGATACGCAGTATTTT
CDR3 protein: CASSQPYAGSSDTQYF

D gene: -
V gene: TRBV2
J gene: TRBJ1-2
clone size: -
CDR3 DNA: TGTGCCAGCAGTGAATCCGAATATGGCTACACCTTC
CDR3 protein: CASSESEYGYTF

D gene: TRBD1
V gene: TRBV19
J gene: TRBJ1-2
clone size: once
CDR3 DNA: TGTGCCAGTAGTAAACCGGGACAGGGTAACTTCGGCTACACCTTC
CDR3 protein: CASSKPGQGNFGYTF

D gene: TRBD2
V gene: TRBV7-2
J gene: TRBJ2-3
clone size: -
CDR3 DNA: TGTGCCAGCAGCCCGTACGGGACTAGCGGGGGGACCCATACGCAGTATTTT
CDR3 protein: CASSPYGTSGGTHTQYF

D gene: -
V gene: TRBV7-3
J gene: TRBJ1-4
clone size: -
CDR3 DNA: TGTGCCAGCAGCTTAACAGGGGGTGAAAAACTGTTTTTT
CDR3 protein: CASSLTGGEKLFF

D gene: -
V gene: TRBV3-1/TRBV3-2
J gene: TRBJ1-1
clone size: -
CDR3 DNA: TGTGCCAGCAGCCAAGTCCTTTCCTACTCCGGAGCTTTCTTT
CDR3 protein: CASSQVLSYSGAFF

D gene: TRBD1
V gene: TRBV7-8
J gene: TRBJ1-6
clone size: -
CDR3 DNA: TGTGCCAGCAGCTTATGGTTACCGGGACAGAGAAATTCACCCCTCCACTTT
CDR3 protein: CASSLWLPGQRNSPLHF

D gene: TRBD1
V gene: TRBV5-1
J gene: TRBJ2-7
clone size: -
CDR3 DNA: TGCGCCAGCAGCTTGGAGACAGGGTATGAGCAGTACTTC
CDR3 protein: CASSLETGYEQYF

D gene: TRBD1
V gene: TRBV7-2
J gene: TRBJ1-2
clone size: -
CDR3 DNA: TGTGCCAGCAGCTTAGGCCGGACAGGGCCGACGATTATTAACTATGGCTACACCTTC
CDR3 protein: CASSLGRTGPTIINYGYTF

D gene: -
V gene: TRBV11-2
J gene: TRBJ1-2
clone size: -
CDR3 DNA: TGTGCCAGCAGCTTAGGACCAGGGGGCTACACCTTC
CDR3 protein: CASSLGPGGYTF

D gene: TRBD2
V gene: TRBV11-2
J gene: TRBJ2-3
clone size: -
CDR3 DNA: TGTGCCAGCAGCTCCAGCCTAGCGGGGGATTTGGATACGCAGTATTTT
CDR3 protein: CASSSSLAGDLDTQYF

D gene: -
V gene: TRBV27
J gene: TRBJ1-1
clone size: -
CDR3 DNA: TGTGCCAGCAGTCCCACTTTTGGATACACTGAAGCTTTCTTT
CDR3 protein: CASSPTFGYTEAFF

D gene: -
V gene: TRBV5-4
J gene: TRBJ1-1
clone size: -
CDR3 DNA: TGTGCCAGCAGCTTGGTTCCGGGAGTCGACACTGAAGCTTTCTTT
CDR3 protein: CASSLVPGVDTEAFF

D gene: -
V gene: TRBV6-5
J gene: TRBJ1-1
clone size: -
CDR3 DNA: TGTGCCAGCAGTTACTCGGGCAGGGGGAACACTGAAGCTTTCTTT
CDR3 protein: CASSYSGRGNTEAFF

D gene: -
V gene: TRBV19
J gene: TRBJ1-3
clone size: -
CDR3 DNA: TGTGCCAGTAGTACCACCGGACCTCGCTCTGGAAACACCATATATTTT
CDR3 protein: CASSTTGPRSGNTIYF

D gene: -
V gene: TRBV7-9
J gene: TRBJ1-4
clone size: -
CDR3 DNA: TGTGCCAGCAGCTTAGTCTCGGGTACGGAGGAAAAACTGTTTTTT
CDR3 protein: CASSLVSGTEEKLFF

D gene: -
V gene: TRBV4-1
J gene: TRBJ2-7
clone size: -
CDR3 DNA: TGCGCCAGCAGCCATCCCTTCGCCTACGAGCAGTACTTC
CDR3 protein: CASSHPFAYEQYF

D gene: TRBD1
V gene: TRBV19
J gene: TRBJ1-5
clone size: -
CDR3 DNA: TGTGCCAGTATCAAAAGGGGGACAGGGGGCAATCAGCCCCAGCATTTT
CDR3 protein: CASIKRGTGGNQPQHF

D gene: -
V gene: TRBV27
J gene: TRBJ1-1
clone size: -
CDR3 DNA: TGTGCCAGCAGCCTAACAGTGAACACTGAAGCTTTCTTT
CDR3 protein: CASSLTVNTEAFF

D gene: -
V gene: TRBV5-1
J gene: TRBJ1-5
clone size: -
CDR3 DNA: TGCGCCAGCAGCTTGGGATCGACCGATCAGCCCCAGCATTTT
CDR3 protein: CASSLGSTDQPQHF

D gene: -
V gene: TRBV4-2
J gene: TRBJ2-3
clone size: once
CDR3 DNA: TGTGCCAGCAGCCAAGGTTACGGGGGCCTCACAGATACGCAGTATTTT
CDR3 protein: CASSQGYGGLTDTQYF

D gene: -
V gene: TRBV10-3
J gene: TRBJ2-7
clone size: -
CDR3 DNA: TGTGCCATCAGTGAAGATACCCAGGGTCTATATGCCGAGCAGTACTTC
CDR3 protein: CAISEDTQGLYAEQYF

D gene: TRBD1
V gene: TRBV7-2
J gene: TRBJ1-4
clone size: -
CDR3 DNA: TGTGCCAGCAGCGCCGCAACAGGGGTCCTAAATGGGGAACTGTTTTTT
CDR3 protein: CASSAATGVLNGELFF

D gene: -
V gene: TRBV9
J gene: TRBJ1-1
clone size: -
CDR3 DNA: TGTGCCAGCAGCGTAGACAGGGCGAACACTGAAGCTTTCTTT
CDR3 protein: CASSVDRANTEAFF

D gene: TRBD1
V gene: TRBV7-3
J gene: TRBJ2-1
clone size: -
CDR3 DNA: TGTGCCAGCAGTCGGGACAGGGCCAATGAGCAGTTCTTC
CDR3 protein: CASSRDRANEQFF

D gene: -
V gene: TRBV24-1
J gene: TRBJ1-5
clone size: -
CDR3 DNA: TGTGCCACCAGGGGACGGAACCCGAGGCAGCCCCAGCATTTT
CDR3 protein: CATRGRNPRQPQHF

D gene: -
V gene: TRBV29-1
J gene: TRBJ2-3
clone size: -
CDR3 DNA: TGCAGCGTTCTCCTGGCCACAGATACGCAGTATTTT
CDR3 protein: CSVLLATDTQYF